The following is a TCR beta chain sequence with its context. Its matching antigen is unknown. TCRdb's table, derived via immunoSEQ multiplex PCR, lists solely in-frame clones and lacks some. The sample records 120,000 or so clones, about nine tenths being singletons. This specimen belongs to a study of T cell responses to AZD1222 COVID-19 vaccine. The study's findings and limits: Spike regions recognized by vaccine-associated CD4 TCRs spanned the protein, led by 160-218 and 743-854.

Specimen: peripheral blood, collected on day 0 of AZD1222 vaccination. The receptor comes from an adult in good health.

In DNA form, the CDR3 reads TGCGCCCCCCTTCTCCGGGGTAGCACAGATACGCAGTATTTT. Residues: CAPLLRGSTDTQYF. This sequence joins TRBV4-1 and TRBJ2-3, with D perhaps TRBD2 (5 bases). In germline, CDR1 is MGHRA, CDR2 YSYEKL. With 11 bases removed from V and 0 bases from J, the gap between germline ends came to 15 bases. This CDR3 is built from 14 residues.